These 18 T cell receptor beta chains came from one sample sequenced in a study of blood T cell repertoires in COVID-19. Repertoires were generated with immunoSEQ multiplex PCR, while TCRdb's copy carries only in-frame clones and drops some. The sample has 180,000 or so clones, around 80% seen once. Sequenced: PBMCs or T cells enriched from blood (not recorded which). Receptors originate from a man aged 50-59 years who had recovered from COVID-19.

The V call is TRBV11-2, the J call TRBJ1-5; D remains unclear. The V and J ends lost 4 bases and 8 bases respectively, with 9 bases between them. Germline loops: CDR1 SGHAT, CDR2 FQNNGV. CDR3 length: 12 amino acids. The CDR3 sequence is CASSSEVEPQHF. The DNA of the CDR3 is TGTGCCAGCAGCTCCGAGGTCGAGCCCCAGCATTTT.

The chain is built from TRBV7-2 and TRBJ2-1; D is possibly TRBD2 (7 bases). CDR1 is SGHTA and CDR2 is FQGNSA in the germline V gene. Trimming removed 0 bases at V and 8 bases at J, with 17 bases between. The CDR3 is 16 residues long. In nucleotides, the CDR3 is TGTGCCAGCAGCTTAGCCTGGTCGGGGGGCGGGGATGAGCAGTTCTTC. Protein sequence: CASSLAWSGGGDEQFF.

V is TRBV4-2 and J is TRBJ1-1; TRBD1 is a possible D gene (6 bases). Trimming removed 0 bases at V and 2 bases at J, with 13 bases between. The CDR3 sequence is 16 residues long. CDR1 LGHNA and CDR2 YNFKEQ come from the germline V gene. The CDR3 protein is CASSQDPQGPNTEAFF. The CDR3, as DNA: TGTGCCAGCAGCCAAGATCCCCAGGGGCCTAACACTGAAGCTTTCTTT.

The V call is TRBV9, the J call TRBJ1-2; 7 bases match TRBD1. After removal of 4 bases from V and 4 bases from J, the junction contained 10 bases not matched to a gene. The germline V gene encodes CDR1 SGDLS and CDR2 YYNGEE. This CDR3 contains 15 residues. The CDR3 DNA sequence: TGTGCCAGCAGCACTAGACAGGGAACCGTCTATGGCTACACCTTC. Protein product: CASSTRQGTVYGYTF.

Comments on this clone: One end of the junction fails to match germline, which may point to a read error. The genes are TRBV5-1 and TRBJ2-5; 7 bases fit TRBD2. The germline V gene encodes CDR1 SGHRS and CDR2 YFSETQ. CDR3 size: 17 residues. CDR3 in amino acids: CASSPGAAGRGGEAQYF. CDR3 DNA sequence: TGCGCCAGCAGCCCCGGGGCAGCGGGACGGGGTGGAGAGGCCCAGTACTTC. The whole variable domain, remainder taken from reference TRBV5-1 and TRBJ2-5, is KAGVTQTPRYLIKTRGQQVTLSCSPISGHRSVSWYQQTPGQGLQFLFEYFSETQRNKGNFPGRFSGRQFSNSRSEMNVSTLELGDSALYLCASSPGAAGRGGEAQYFGPGTRLLVL.

The rearrangement links TRBV10-3 to TRBJ1-2; TRBD1 matches 8 bases. This CDR3 is 13 amino acids long. Germline V gives CDR1 ENHRY, CDR2 SYGVKD. The junction had 7 bases not matched to a gene; V was cut back by 7 bases and J by 6 bases. CDR3 protein: CAINKDRVNGYTF. The CDR3 region has the DNA TGTGCCATCAACAAGGACAGGGTTAATGGCTACACCTTC.

The chain carries TRBV3-1 (or the pseudogene TRBV3-2) and TRBJ1-1, with D unresolved. Germline V gene sequence: CDR1 LGHDT, CDR2 YNNKEL (reference sequence). This CDR3 comprises 14 residues. V gave up 1 base and J gave up 3 bases, with 9 bases separating them. CDR3: CASSQVGSDTEAFF. For the CDR3, the DNA is TGTGCCAGCAGCCAAGTGGGCTCGGACACTGAAGCTTTCTTT.

The CDR3: CAWSVQWNTGDEQFF. The CDR3 region has the DNA TGTGCCTGGAGTGTACAATGGAACACGGGGGATGAGCAGTTCTTC. The chain combines TRBV30 with TRBJ2-1, with D maybe TRBD2 (6 bases). Trimming cost V 0 bases and J 8 bases, with 17 bases left between them. The CDR3 loop spans 15 amino acids. CDR1 is GTSNPN and CDR2 is SVGIG in the germline V gene (reference sequence). Using reference TRBV30 and TRBJ2-1 for the parts outside the CDR3, the full variable domain is SQTIHQWPATLVQPVGSPLSLECTVEGTSNPNLYWYRQAAGRGLQLLFYSVGIGQISSEVPQNLSASRPQDRQFILSSKKLLLSDSGFYLCAWSVQWNTGDEQFFGPGTRLTVL.

The chain uses TRBV6-9 and TRBJ2-7, with a tentative D call TRBD1 (6 bases). Deletions cut 4 bases from V and 2 bases from J, with 18 bases between. This CDR3 is 16 amino acids long. Germline V gene lookup returns CDR1 MNHGY and CDR2 SVAAGI. The CDR3 loop reads CASSCRPGQRTYEQYF. CDR3 nucleotides: TGTGCCAGCAGTTGCAGGCCGGGACAAAGGACCTACGAGCAGTACTTC.

This clone was detected once. This rearrangement joins TRBV7-8 to TRBJ2-7; D is undetermined. The germline CDR1 and CDR2 sequences are SGHVS and FQNEAQ. V dropped 3 bases and J dropped 2 bases, with 17 bases sitting between them. This CDR3 has 16 amino acids. This chain's CDR3 is CASSFAPSPGPYEQYF. In DNA form, the CDR3 reads TGTGCCAGCAGCTTCGCGCCGTCCCCAGGCCCCTACGAGCAGTACTTC.

The chain recombines TRBV5-6 with TRBJ2-3, with D possibly TRBD2 on 6 matching bases. V was pared by 4 bases and J by 2 bases, with 26 bases between. Germline CDR1 SGHDT, CDR2 YYEEEE. The CDR3 sequence is 19 residues long. The CDR3 here is CASSPNFRERRAFTDTQYF. The CDR3 DNA reads as TGTGCCAGCAGCCCAAATTTTCGGGAGAGGAGGGCTTTCACAGATACGCAGTATTTT.

The gene calls are TRBV7-3 and TRBJ2-7; D perhaps matches TRBD1 (6 bases). Germline V CDR1 and CDR2: SGHTA, FQGTGA. V lost 10 bases to trimming and J lost 7 bases, with 20 bases between them. The CDR3 is 13 residues long. CDR3 nucleotide sequence: TGTGCCACCAGACAGGACGTGTCTGGGGAGCAGTACTTC. As protein: CATRQDVSGEQYF.

The rearrangement uses TRBV3-1 (or the pseudogene TRBV3-2) and TRBJ2-3; 7 nucleotides agree with TRBD2. The V gene's germline CDR1 is LGHDT and CDR2 YNNKEL (reference sequence). V lost 5 bases, J lost 3 bases, and 5 bases stayed unmatched. This CDR3 has 14 amino acids. The CDR3 DNA is TGTGCCAGCAGCTCCCAACTAGCGACAGATACGCAGTATTTT. Encoded protein: CASSSQLATDTQYF.

This chain joins TRBV7-3 and TRBJ1-1; unclear D gene. Germline V CDR1 and CDR2: SGHTA, FQGTGA. This CDR3 contains 13 residues. Trimming removed 6 bases at V and 2 bases at J, with 10 bases between. Written as DNA, the CDR3 is TGTGCCAGCAGTTTGCAGACAAACACTGAAGCTTTCTTT. As protein: CASSLQTNTEAFF.

The chain has TRBV3-1 (or the pseudogene TRBV3-2) and TRBJ1-2; 9 positions match TRBD1. This CDR3 has 15 residues. V shed 4 bases and J 5 bases; nucleotides not matched to a gene: 8. Germline V gene lookup returns CDR1 LGHDT and CDR2 YNNKEL (reference sequence). CDR3: CASSLPGQGLYGYTF. The CDR3 bases are TGTGCCAGCAGCCTTCCGGGACAGGGTCTATATGGCTACACCTTC.

V usage is TRBV28 and J usage is TRBJ2-7, with TRBD2 as a possible D gene (6 bases). V lost 5 bases and J 1 base, leaving 15 bases between the germline ends. CDR1 and CDR2 from the germline V gene are MDHEN and SYDVKM. The CDR3 totals 15 residues. In DNA, the CDR3 is TGTGCCAGCAGTCACCAACGGGACTTTTCCTACGAGCAGTACTTC. It specifies CASSHQRDFSYEQYF.

The chain carries TRBV6-5 and TRBJ2-7, with TRBD2 matching 8 bases. CDR3 length: 13 amino acids. Germline trimming cut 7 bases from V and 5 bases from J; bases unmatched to any gene: 7. The germline CDR1 and CDR2 sequences are MNHEY and SVGAGI. Here the CDR3 reads CASTSGQFNEQYF. CDR3 nucleotides: TGTGCCAGCACTAGCGGGCAGTTTAACGAGCAGTACTTC.

The chain employs TRBV6-4 and TRBJ2-1; the D gene is possibly TRBD2 (6 bases). This CDR3 spans 15 amino acids. Germline lookup yields CDR1 MRHNA and CDR2 SNTAGT. The V gene lost 5 bases and the J gene lost 0 bases, with 11 bases spanning the gap. CDR3 sequence: CASSPQTSSYNEQFF. The CDR3 DNA reads TGTGCCAGCAGTCCCCAGACTAGCTCCTACAATGAGCAGTTCTTC.